Listed below are T cell receptor beta chains from one sample, sequenced in a study of T cell repertoires in cytomegalovirus infection. In TCRdb, the reads were re-called with MiXCR into one record per CDR3 protein. The sample holds about 450,000 distinct CDR3 sequences, approximately 31% seen once. Material for sequencing was PBMCs. These receptors were taken from a human donor in good health (CMV status not recorded). Some clones in this sample may be carry-over from other donors' samples. The conserved cysteine and the conserved F or W are not part of the CDR3 here. Size is stated for part of the rows, as once, few or many counts, or as a class when the clone is expanded.

TRBV10-3	-	TRBJ2-7	AISDPSRTYEQY
TRBV5-4	few	TRBJ2-5	ASSPRVGVETQY
TRBV6-2/TRBV6-3	-	TRBJ1-6	ASNCGPGQKNCGYNSPLH
TRBV11-2	many	TRBJ2-5	ASSPGQPQETQY
TRBV25-1	-	TRBJ2-1	ATLPRDYNEQF
TRBV6-2/TRBV6-3	-	TRBJ2-6	ASSYSPIDPSGANVLT
TRBV5-5	few	TRBJ1-2	ASSPDSGGYGYT
TRBV7-2	-	TRBJ2-1	ASSLSMNEQF
TRBV6-5	few	TRBJ2-1	ASSRTGGLSYNEQF
TRBV20-1	-	TRBJ2-5	SASLARDQTQY
TRBV29-1	few	TRBJ2-5	SVDGLAGADMRETQY